This T cell receptor beta chain was recovered during a study of T cells in Graves' hyperthyroidism and ophthalmopathy. This clonotype was observed a few times. The investigators amplified TCR beta CDR3 regions from RNA transcripts. The HTBI primer set drove a first-round RT-PCR of the TCR CDR3. TCRdb independently ran MiXCR on the multiplex PCR reads; one entry per CDR3 protein. The sample includes under 550,000 distinct CDR3 sequences, 15% to 20% of them seen just once. Fresh peripheral blood, less than 11 ml of it, supplied the PBMCs. The specimen was blood. The source is a middle-aged man with Graves' ophthalmopathy.

CDR3 bases: TGTGCCAGCAGCTTTGACATGAACACTGAAGCTTTCTTT. It translates to CASSFDMNTEAFF. The chain joins TRBV13 to TRBJ1-1; no reliable D call. V was trimmed by 3 bases and J by 0 bases, leaving 5 bases between them. CDR1 and CDR2 from the germline V gene are PRHDT and FYEKMQ (reference sequence). CDR3 length equals 13 residues.